Listed below are T cell receptor beta chains from one sample, sequenced in a study of cytomegalovirus exposure and HLA in healthy donors. Produced via immunoSEQ multiplex PCR; TCRdb's table is partial and in-frame only. This table holds around 180,000 clones, approximately 86% found once. Sequencing input: PBMCs. All receptors come from a woman aged 18-29 years in good health and CMV-seronegative. The CDR3 runs from the conserved cysteine through the conserved F or W. A D gene is named only where the DNA matches it firmly. Only some rows state a clone size, as once, few, many or a class for expanded clones.

V gene,clone size,J gene,D gene,CDR3 DNA,CDR3 protein
TRBV18,NA,TRBJ1-2,TRBD1,TGTGCCAGCTCACCATCAGGGGGTAACTATGGCTACACCTTC,CASSPSGGNYGYTF
TRBV5-1,NA,TRBJ2-2,TRBD1,TGCGCCAGCAGCACGATGGGACAGGGGAACACCGGGGAGCTGTTTTTT,CASSTMGQGNTGELFF
TRBV5-5,once,TRBJ1-4,NA,TGTGCCAGCAGCTTGGATGGACTCGGAAAACTGTTTTTT,CASSLDGLGKLFF
TRBV9,NA,TRBJ1-3,NA,TGTGCCAGCAGCGTCGGAACAGTGTCTGGAAACACCATATATTTT,CASSVGTVSGNTIYF
TRBV15,NA,TRBJ2-7,NA,TGTGCCACCAGCAGAGATAGGTGGGCGGGAGAGCAGTACTTC,CATSRDRWAGEQYF
TRBV5-8,NA,TRBJ2-1,NA,TGTGCCAGCACGGAGGCAATCTCCTACAATGAGCAGTTCTTC,CASTEAISYNEQFF
TRBV7-2,NA,TRBJ2-7,TRBD1,TGTGCCAGCAGGTCGGACAGGGCGGGCGAGCAGTACTTC,CASRSDRAGEQYF
TRBV4-3,NA,TRBJ2-2,NA,TGCGCCAGCAGCCAAGAGGCCACCGGGGAGCTGTTTTTT,CASSQEATGELFF
TRBV7-9,NA,TRBJ1-3,NA,TGTGCCAGCAGCTTAGGGCGGACATTAGTCTCTGGAAACACCATATATTTT,CASSLGRTLVSGNTIYF
TRBV5-6,NA,TRBJ1-1,NA,TGTGCCAGCAGCTTCGCAGGGCTTGAAGCTTTCTTT,CASSFAGLEAFF
TRBV4-2,NA,TRBJ2-1,TRBD2,TGTGCCAGCAGCCCCCGGGCTAGCGGGTGGTCAAATGAGCAGTTCTTC,CASSPRASGWSNEQFF
TRBV7-9,NA,TRBJ2-4,TRBD2,TGTGCCAGCAGCCCCGGAATTAGCGGGAGAGAAGCCAAAAACATTCAGTACTTC,CASSPGISGREAKNIQYF
TRBV6-6,NA,TRBJ2-3,TRBD1,TGTGCCAGCAGTTACTCGGGGCAGGGGGCTTCTGATACGCAGTATTTT,CASSYSGQGASDTQYF
TRBV5-6,once,TRBJ1-2,TRBD1,TGTGCCAGCAGCCAGGACAGGGACTATGGCTACACCTTC,CASSQDRDYGYTF
TRBV19,NA,TRBJ1-4,NA,TGTGCCAGTAGTCTTGTCAGACAGGCCTTTAATGAAAAACTGTTTTTT,CASSLVRQAFNEKLFF
TRBV2,NA,TRBJ1-2,TRBD1,TGTGCCAGCAGGGCACAGGGGGCGTCGAGCGGCTACACCTTC,CASRAQGASSGYTF
TRBV19,NA,TRBJ2-1,NA,TGTGCCAGTAGTATAGCCGTGGGGGGCAATGAGCAGTTCTTC,CASSIAVGGNEQFF
TRBV7-2,NA,TRBJ2-7,NA,TGTGCCAGCAGCTTCAACCCTGGGGCCTCCTACGAGCAGTACTTC,CASSFNPGASYEQYF
TRBV9,NA,TRBJ2-7,TRBD2,TGTGCCAGCAGCGCCGAGCGGGGGCCCAACGAGCAGTACTTC,CASSAERGPNEQYF
TRBV7-9,NA,TRBJ2-5,NA,TGTGCCAGCAGCTTAAATTCTGTACAAGAGACCCAGTACTTC,CASSLNSVQETQYF
TRBV6-5,NA,TRBJ1-2,TRBD1,TGTGCCAGCATCAGAGACAGGGCGGCTAACTATGGCTACACCTTC,CASIRDRAANYGYTF
TRBV2,NA,TRBJ1-1,TRBD1,TGTGCCAGCAGTGAAGCGCGACAGGGGGTAAGGGCTTTCTTT,CASSEARQGVRAFF
TRBV6-1,NA,TRBJ1-5,TRBD1,TGTGCCAGCAGATCCGGGACAGGGTCCAATCAGCCCCAGCATTTT,CASRSGTGSNQPQHF
TRBV6-1,NA,TRBJ2-5,NA,TGTGCCAGCAGGTCCAGGGTCCCGGAGACCCAGTACTTC,CASRSRVPETQYF
TRBV11-2,NA,TRBJ2-3,NA,TGTGCCAGCAGCTTCGATGCAGGGGATACGCAGTATTTT,CASSFDAGDTQYF
TRBV6-1,NA,TRBJ2-7,TRBD1,TGTGCCAGCAGTGATCCGGACAGGGCCGAGCAGTACTTC,CASSDPDRAEQYF
TRBV6-5,few,TRBJ2-1,NA,TGTGCCAGCACGGGACGGGGGTCCTACAATGAGCAGTTCTTC,CASTGRGSYNEQFF
TRBV7-2,few,TRBJ1-4,NA,TGTGCCAGCAGCCTCCGAACAGGGTGGGGTGAAAAACTGTTTTTT,CASSLRTGWGEKLFF
TRBV19,NA,TRBJ2-7,NA,TGTGCCAGCCAGTCCTTAGCCGGTCCCTACGAGCAGTACTTC,CASQSLAGPYEQYF
TRBV5-4,once,TRBJ2-2,TRBD2,TGTGCCAGCAGCCCGAGTAGCGGGAGGAACACCGGGGAGCTGTTTTTT,CASSPSSGRNTGELFF